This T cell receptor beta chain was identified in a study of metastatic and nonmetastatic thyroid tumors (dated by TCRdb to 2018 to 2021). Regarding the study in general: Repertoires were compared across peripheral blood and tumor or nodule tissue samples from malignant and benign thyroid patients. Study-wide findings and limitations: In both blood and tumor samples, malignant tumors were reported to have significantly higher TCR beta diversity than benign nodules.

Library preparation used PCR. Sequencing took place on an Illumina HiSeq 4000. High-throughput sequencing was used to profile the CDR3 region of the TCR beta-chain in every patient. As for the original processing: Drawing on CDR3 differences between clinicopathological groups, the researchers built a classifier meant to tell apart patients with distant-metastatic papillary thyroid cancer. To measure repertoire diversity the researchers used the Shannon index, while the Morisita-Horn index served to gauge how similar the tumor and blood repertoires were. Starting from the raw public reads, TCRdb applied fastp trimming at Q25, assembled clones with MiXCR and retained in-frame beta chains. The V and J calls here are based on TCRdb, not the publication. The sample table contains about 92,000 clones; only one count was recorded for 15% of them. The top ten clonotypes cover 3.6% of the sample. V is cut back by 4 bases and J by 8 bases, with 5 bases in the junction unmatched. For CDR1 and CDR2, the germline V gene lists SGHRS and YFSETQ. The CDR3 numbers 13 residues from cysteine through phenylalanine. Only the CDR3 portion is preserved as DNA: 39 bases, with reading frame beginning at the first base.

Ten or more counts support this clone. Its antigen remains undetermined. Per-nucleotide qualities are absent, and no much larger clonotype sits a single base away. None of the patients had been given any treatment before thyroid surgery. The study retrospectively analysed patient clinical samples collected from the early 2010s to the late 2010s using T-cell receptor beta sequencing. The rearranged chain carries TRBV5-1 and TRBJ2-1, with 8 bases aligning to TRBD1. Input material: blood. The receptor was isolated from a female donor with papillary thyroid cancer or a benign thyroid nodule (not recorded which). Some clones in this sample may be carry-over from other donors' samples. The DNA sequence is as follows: TGCGCCAGCAGCAAGGACAGGGTTGATGAGCAGTTCTTC. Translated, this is CASSKDRVDEQFF.